The clone carrying this TCR beta chain was detected a few times. The data were produced by immunoSEQ multiplex PCR, yet TCRdb's version contains in-frame clones alone and is incomplete. The data contain tens of thousands of clones, around 80% of them singletons. This specimen comes from a study of PD-L1 blockade in urothelial cancer. Study details: Atezolizumab (1,200 mg intravenously every 3 weeks) began in about 2014 for patients. Males with bladder-origin urothelial cancer constituted about nine tenths of the roughly 29 patients. At 3 weeks after treatment start (second dose) and again at 6 weeks, blood was analyzed.

The germline V gene encodes CDR1 SGHNT and CDR2 YYREEE (reference sequence). The CDR3 consists of 13 residues. V lost 6 bases, J lost 5 bases, and 14 bases lay in between. Time point given: pretreatment peripheral blood. The rearrangement links TRBV5-4 to TRBJ1-2, with D tentatively TRBD1 (5 bases). The TCR comes from a man between 65 and 80 years old with urothelial cancer. Sequences were derived from PBMCs, sampled around atezolizumab (anti-PD-L1) treatment. The CDR3 loop reads CASKEGLDYGYTF. CDR3 coding DNA: TGTGCCAGCAAGGAGGGGCTTGATTATGGCTACACCTTC.